This is a list of T cell receptor beta chains from one sample in a study of molecular identifiers for immune sequencing clone quantification. TCRdb re-called the PCR reads with MiXCR, one entry per CDR3 protein. The data hold 23,000 or so distinct CDR3 sequences, with about a sixth observed a single time. Sequencing was carried out using naive CD8+ T cells from blood, with Jurkat cell RNA spiked in. Receptors originate from a human donor in good health. Some libraries in this study had Jurkat cell RNA spiked in. CDR3s include the opening cysteine and the closing phenylalanine or tryptophan. D genes are given only for firm matches. Only part of the rows carry a size: once, few, many, or a class if the clone is expanded.

abundance | j_gene | d_gene | v_gene | CDR3aa | CDR3nt
. | TRBJ2-3 | . | TRBV6-2/TRBV6-3 | CASSSASTDTQYF | TGTGCCAGCAGTTCGGCGAGCACAGATACGCAGTATTTT
many | TRBJ1-1 | . | TRBV4-1 | CASSQDLTVTEAFF | TGCGCCAGCAGCCAAGATTTGACGGTCACTGAAGCTTTCTTT
many | TRBJ2-6 | . | TRBV28 | CASSTPAGTFHSRANVLTF | TGTGCCAGCAGTACCCCAGCCGGGACGTTTCACTCTAGGGCCAACGTCCTGACTTTC
few | TRBJ2-3 | TRBD2 | TRBV9 | CASSVVGAGGTDTQYF | TGTGCCAGCAGCGTAGTTGGAGCGGGGGGCACAGATACGCAGTATTTT
many | TRBJ2-5 | TRBD2 | TRBV4-3 | CASSQEAAGGLETQYF | TGCGCCAGCAGCCAAGAAGCAGCGGGGGGCCTGGAGACCCAGTACTTC
many | TRBJ2-5 | TRBD1 | TRBV23-1 | CASSHLTGGIVETQYF | TGCGCCAGCAGTCATTTGACAGGGGGTATTGTAGAGACCCAGTACTTC
many | TRBJ2-3 | . | TRBV28 | CASILGDTSTDTQYF | TGTGCCAGCATTCTAGGGGACACGAGCACAGATACGCAGTATTTT
many | TRBJ2-1 | . | TRBV5-1 | CASKEDSSYNEQFF | TGCGCCAGCAAGGAGGACAGCTCCTACAATGAGCAGTTCTTC
. | TRBJ1-5 | . | TRBV4-3 | CASSQDRQGDSNQSRHF | TGCGCCAGCAGCCAAGATAGGCAGGGTGATAGCAATCAGTCCCGGCATTTT
. | TRBJ2-5 | . | TRBV30 | CAWSSADSRRVETQYF | TGTGCCTGGAGTTCCGCGGACTCCAGACGTGTAGAGACCCAGTACTTC
many | TRBJ2-5 | . | TRBV12-5 | CASGSTSEYQETQYF | TGTGCTAGTGGTTCCACGTCGGAGTACCAAGAGACCCAGTACTTC
. | TRBJ1-5 | . | TRBV7-9 | CASSLDGGVDNQPQHF | TGTGCCAGCAGCTTAGACGGGGGCGTTGACAATCAGCCCCAGCATTTT
many | TRBJ1-2 | . | TRBV7-9 | CASSSLAWPYGYTF | TGTGCCAGCAGCTCCCTAGCGTGGCCCTATGGCTACACCTTC
. | TRBJ2-3 | TRBD2 | TRBV7-9 | CASSPLRGVGDTQYF | TGTGCCAGCAGCCCTCTGCGGGGGGTGGGAGATACGCAGTATTTT
many | TRBJ2-3 | TRBD2 | TRBV28 | CASSPLAGDLDTQYF | TGTGCCAGCAGTCCACTAGCGGGCGATCTGGATACGCAGTATTTT
. | TRBJ2-5 | . | TRBV29-1 | CSVADQETQYF | TGCAGCGTTGCAGACCAAGAGACCCAGTACTTC